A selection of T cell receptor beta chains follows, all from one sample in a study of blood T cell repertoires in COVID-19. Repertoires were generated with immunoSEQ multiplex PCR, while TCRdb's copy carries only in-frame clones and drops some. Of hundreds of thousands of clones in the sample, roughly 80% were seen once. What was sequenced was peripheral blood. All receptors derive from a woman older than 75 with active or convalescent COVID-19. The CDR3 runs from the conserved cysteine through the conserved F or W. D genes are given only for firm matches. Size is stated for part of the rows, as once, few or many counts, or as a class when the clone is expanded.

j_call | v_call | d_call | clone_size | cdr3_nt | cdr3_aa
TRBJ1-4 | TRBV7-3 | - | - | TGTGCCAGCAGCTCCAATTCGGGGGTTAATGAAAAACTGTTTTTT | CASSSNSGVNEKLFF
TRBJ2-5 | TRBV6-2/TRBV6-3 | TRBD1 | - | TGTGCCAGCAGCCCACCCCAGGACAGGGGCTTACAAGAGACCCAGTACTTC | CASSPPQDRGLQETQYF
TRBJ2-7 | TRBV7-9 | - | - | TGTGCCAGCAGCTTAGCGACCGGGGGTCTGGGGCAGTACTTC | CASSLATGGLGQYF
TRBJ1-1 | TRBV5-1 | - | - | TGCGCCAGCAGCTTACAGGATGGCCTGAGGGAAGCTTTCTTT | CASSLQDGLREAFF
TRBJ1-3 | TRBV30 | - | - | TGTGCCTGGAGTGGACAGGGAAACACCATATATTTT | CAWSGQGNTIYF
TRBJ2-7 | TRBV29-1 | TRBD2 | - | TGCAGCGTTGAAGTCAGCGGGAGGTCTCGGCAGTACTTC | CSVEVSGRSRQYF
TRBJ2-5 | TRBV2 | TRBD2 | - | TGTGCCAGCAGTGTTTTTGCGGGGGGGCAAGAGACCCAGTACTTC | CASSVFAGGQETQYF
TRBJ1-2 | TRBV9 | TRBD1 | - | TGTGCCAGCAGCGTAGTCGAGGGGGCTGGCTACACCTTC | CASSVVEGAGYTF
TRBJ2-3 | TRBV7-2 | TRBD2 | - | TGTGCCAGCAGCTTAGGTTCTTTGGGCGGGGGAGGCACAGATACGCAGTATTTT | CASSLGSLGGGGTDTQYF
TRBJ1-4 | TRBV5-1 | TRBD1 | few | TGCGCCAGCACCCTGGGGGGACAGACTAATGAAAAACTGTTTTTT | CASTLGGQTNEKLFF
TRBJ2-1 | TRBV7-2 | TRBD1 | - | TGTGCCAGCACCTCTCCCAGGACAGGGTTGAATGAGCAGTTCTTC | CASTSPRTGLNEQFF
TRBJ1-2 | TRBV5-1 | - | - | TGCGCCAGCAGCTTGGTTTCCGGGGGTAGATATGGCTACACCTTC | CASSLVSGGRYGYTF
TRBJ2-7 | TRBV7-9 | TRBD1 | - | TGTGCCAGCAGCTTAGTACCCGGGACAGGGAGCGTCTACGAGCAGTACTTC | CASSLVPGTGSVYEQYF
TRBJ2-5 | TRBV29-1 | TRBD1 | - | TGCAGCGCCGCATCGGGACAGGCAAGGGAGACCCAGTACTTC | CSAASGQARETQYF
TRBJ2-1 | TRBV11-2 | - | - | TGTGCCAGCAGCTTAGATCGGGGGAACTACAATGAGCAGTTCTTC | CASSLDRGNYNEQFF
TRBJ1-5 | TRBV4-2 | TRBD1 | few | TGTGCCAGCAGCCCTAGGGGACAGGAGAATCAGCCCCAGCATTTT | CASSPRGQENQPQHF
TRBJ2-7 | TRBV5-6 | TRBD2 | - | TGTGCCAGCAGCTGGACCGGGACTAGCGGGAGAGCCTCCTACGAGCAGTACTTC | CASSWTGTSGRASYEQYF
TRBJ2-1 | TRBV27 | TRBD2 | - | TGTGCCAGCAGCCCCATCTATAGCGGGAGAGCCAATGAGCAGTTCTTC | CASSPIYSGRANEQFF
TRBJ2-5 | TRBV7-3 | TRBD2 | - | TGTGCCAGCAGCCCTGGGCGGGGGGAGACCCAGTACTTC | CASSPGRGETQYF
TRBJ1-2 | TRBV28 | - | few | TGTGCCAGCAGTTTGGTGCGTATAGATCATGGCTACACCTTC | CASSLVRIDHGYTF
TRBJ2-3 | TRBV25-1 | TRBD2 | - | TGTGCCAGCAGTGTCCCCGGGGCGGGAGGGCCCTCAGATACGCAGTATTTT | CASSVPGAGGPSDTQYF
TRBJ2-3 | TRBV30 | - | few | TGTGCCTGGAGTGTAGGCGGGGCTCGCACAGATACGCAGTATTTT | CAWSVGGARTDTQYF
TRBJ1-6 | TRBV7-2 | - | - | TGTGCCAGCAGCCGGAACTCAGCCAGGGCGGATAATTCACCCCTCCACTTT | CASSRNSARADNSPLHF
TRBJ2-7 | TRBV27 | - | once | TGTGCCAGCAGACCAATAGGGGCCTCCTACGAGCAGTACTTC | CASRPIGASYEQYF
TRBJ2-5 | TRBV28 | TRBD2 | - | TGTGCCAGCAGACCCCCCTATGGCGGGGGAACCCAAGAGACCCAGTACTTC | CASRPPYGGGTQETQYF
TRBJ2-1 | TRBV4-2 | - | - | TGTGCCAGCAGCCAATCCGACGGGCGGGGATACAATGAGCAGTTCTTC | CASSQSDGRGYNEQFF
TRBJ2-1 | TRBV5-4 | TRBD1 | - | TGTGCCAGCAGCTCCAAAAAGCAGGGGGTTGATCATGAGCAGTTCTTC | CASSSKKQGVDHEQFF
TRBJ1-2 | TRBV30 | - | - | - | CAWGAGTGGKTTF
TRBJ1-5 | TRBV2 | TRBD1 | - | TGTGCCAGCAGTGAAGGGCAGGGGGCGAGCCAGCCCCAGCATTTT | CASSEGQGASQPQHF
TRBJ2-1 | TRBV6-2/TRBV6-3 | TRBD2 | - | TGTGCCAGCAGCCGACTAGCGACTACTTTCTACAATGAGCAGTTCTTC | CASSRLATTFYNEQFF
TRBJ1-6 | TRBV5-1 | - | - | TGCGCCAGCACCCTCTGGGGGGAACAGGAATCACCCCTCCACTTT | CASTLWGEQESPLHF
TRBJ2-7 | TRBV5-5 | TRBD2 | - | TGTGCCAGCAGCCACATAGCGGGGGGTCCCTACGAGCAGTACTTC | CASSHIAGGPYEQYF
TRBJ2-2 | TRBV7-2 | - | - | TGTGCCAGCCAGGCCACAGAATTCTACCATACCGCCGGGGAGCTGTTTTTT | CASQATEFYHTAGELFF
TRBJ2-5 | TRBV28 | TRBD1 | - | TGTGCCAGCAGTTTTCAAGGGACAGGTCAAGAGACCCAGTACTTC | CASSFQGTGQETQYF
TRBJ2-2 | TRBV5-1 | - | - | TGCGCCAGCAGCCGAGAGAGCGGAAACACCGGGGAGCTGTTTTTT | CASSRESGNTGELFF